The clone carrying this T cell receptor beta chain was detected a few times. The repertoire was sequenced with immunoSEQ multiplex PCR; TCRdb's copy has only in-frame clones and lacks some. The sample comprises about 120,000 clones, roughly 93% of which are singletons, and about 2.8% rests with the top ten. This CDR3 is 14 amino acids long. This sample stems from a study of control samples from healthy donors and cancer patients. The chain combines TRBV12-2 with TRBJ2-7. TRBV12-2 is labeled a pseudogene. This sequence was found in a man aged 30 to 39 in good health. Sequenced sample: blood. CDR3 loop: CASRLRGATYEQYF. CDR3 bases: TGTGCAAGTCGCCTTAGGGGGGCAACTTACGAGCAGTACTTC.